This is a list of T cell receptor beta chains from one sample in a study of cytomegalovirus exposure and HLA in healthy donors. Using immunoSEQ multiplex PCR, the repertoire was profiled, and TCRdb retains in-frame clones only, with some absent. The data show 210,000 or so clones, 60% to 80% seen once. Sequenced input: PBMCs. Receptor source: a woman in her 30s in good health and CMV-seropositive. Each CDR3 is given with its conserved first and last residue. Each record gives: CDR3 protein, CDR3 DNA, V gene, J gene, clone size, D gene. The D gene is left open where the match is weak. Not every row has a clone size; where given, it reads once, few, many or a size class.

CDR3aa: CASSQDSRGADTQYF
CDR3nt: TGTGCCAGCAGTCAGGACTCTCGGGGGGCAGATACGCAGTATTTT
v_gene: TRBV27
j_gene: TRBJ2-3
abundance: few
d_gene: TRBD2

CDR3aa: CASSLEGQANSPLHF
CDR3nt: TGCGCCAGCAGCTTGGAGGGACAGGCGAATTCACCCCTCCACTTT
v_gene: TRBV5-1
j_gene: TRBJ1-6
abundance: .
d_gene: TRBD1

CDR3aa: CASSSSGSPYEQYF
CDR3nt: TGTGCCAGCAGCTCAAGCGGGAGCCCCTACGAGCAGTACTTC
v_gene: TRBV6-5
j_gene: TRBJ2-7
abundance: few
d_gene: TRBD2

CDR3aa: CASRGQGGNSPLHF
CDR3nt: TGTGCCAGCAGGGGACAGGGTGGGAATTCACCCCTCCACTTT
v_gene: TRBV2
j_gene: TRBJ1-6
abundance: .
d_gene: TRBD1

CDR3aa: CASSPLGSYEQYF
CDR3nt: TGTGCCAGCAGCCCACTCGGCTCCTACGAGCAGTACTTC
v_gene: TRBV7-2
j_gene: TRBJ2-7
abundance: .
d_gene: .

CDR3aa: CASSPQGFNEKLFF
CDR3nt: TGTGCCAGCAGTCCCCAGGGGTTTAATGAAAAACTGTTTTTT
v_gene: TRBV6-5
j_gene: TRBJ1-4
abundance: .
d_gene: .

CDR3aa: CASSYSPGQRLSYEQYF
CDR3nt: TGTGCCAGCTCATACAGTCCGGGACAGCGTCTATCCTACGAGCAGTACTTC
v_gene: TRBV18
j_gene: TRBJ2-7
abundance: .
d_gene: TRBD1

CDR3aa: CASSRTGLEQFF
CDR3nt: TGTGCCAGCAGTCGGACAGGTTTGGAGCAGTTCTTC
v_gene: TRBV6-1
j_gene: TRBJ2-1
abundance: once
d_gene: TRBD1

CDR3aa: CASSIGGTDTQYF
CDR3nt: TGTGCCAGTAGTATTGGAGGCACAGATACGCAGTATTTT
v_gene: TRBV19
j_gene: TRBJ2-3
abundance: once
d_gene: .

CDR3aa: CASRGTPANYGYTF
CDR3nt: TGTGCCAGCAGGGGGACACCGGCTAACTATGGCTACACCTTC
v_gene: TRBV7-9
j_gene: TRBJ1-2
abundance: .
d_gene: .

CDR3aa: CASSPLASGGSTDTQYF
CDR3nt: TGTGCCAGCAGCCCCCTTGCTAGCGGGGGAAGCACAGATACGCAGTATTTT
v_gene: TRBV9
j_gene: TRBJ2-3
abundance: .
d_gene: TRBD2

CDR3aa: CASKGEETQYF
CDR3nt: TGTGCCAGCAAAGGGGAAGAGACCCAGTACTTC
v_gene: TRBV2
j_gene: TRBJ2-5
abundance: .
d_gene: .

CDR3aa: CASSSSISLQPQHF
CDR3nt: TGTGCCAGCAGTTCATCAATATCCCTACAGCCCCAGCATTTT
v_gene: TRBV27
j_gene: TRBJ1-5
abundance: .
d_gene: .

CDR3aa: CASGLTRTSGGDGELFF
CDR3nt: TGTGCTAGTGGTTTGACTCGGACTAGCGGGGGGGACGGGGAGCTGTTTTTT
v_gene: TRBV12-5
j_gene: TRBJ2-2
abundance: .
d_gene: TRBD2

CDR3aa: CASRGPGAGPYEQYF
CDR3nt: TGTGCCAGCAGGGGGCCAGGAGCGGGACCCTACGAGCAGTACTTC
v_gene: TRBV28
j_gene: TRBJ2-7
abundance: .
d_gene: TRBD2

CDR3aa: CASSQGFGVAGELFF
CDR3nt: TGCGCCAGCAGTCAAGGGTTCGGGGTGGCCGGGGAGCTGTTTTTT
v_gene: TRBV4-1
j_gene: TRBJ2-2
abundance: .
d_gene: .